Below are 13 T cell receptor beta chains sequenced from a single sample in a study of blood T cell repertoires in COVID-19. Only in-frame clones appear in the TCRdb table, and some are missing; sequencing was by immunoSEQ multiplex PCR. The sample lists some 80,000 clones; 70% to 90% were seen once. Material: peripheral blood. These receptors came from a man aged 55 to 70 with COVID-19, enrolled during active disease.

The chain is built from TRBV7-3 and TRBJ2-3; 8 bases map to TRBD2. V shed 3 bases, J shed 7 bases, and the junction held 6 bases outside the gene matches. Germline CDR1 is SGHTA and CDR2 is FQGTGA. This CDR3 contains 14 residues. The CDR3 region is CASSLGLDGYTQYF. In nucleotides, the CDR3 is TGTGCCAGCAGCTTGGGACTAGATGGGTATACGCAGTATTTT.

The rearrangement uses TRBV2 and TRBJ1-5; TRBD1 aligns across 9 bases. The CDR3 spans 15 residues. Germline CDR1 SNHLY, CDR2 FYNNEI. After removal of 5 bases from V and 6 bases from J, the junction contained 8 bases not matched to a gene. The CDR3 reads CASSQGQGQVQPQHF. The CDR3 nucleotides read TGTGCCAGCAGTCAAGGACAGGGGCAGGTTCAGCCCCAGCATTTT. Filled out from reference TRBV2 and TRBJ1-5, the complete variable domain reads EPEVTQTPSHQVTQMGQEVILRCVPISNHLYFYWYRQILGQKVEFLVSFYNNEISEKSEIFDDQFSVERPDGSNFTLKIRSTKLEDSAMYFCASSQGQGQVQPQHFGDGTRLSIL.

The J gene is TRBJ1-5, the V gene TRBV19; D unresolved. V lost 6 bases, J lost 0 bases, and 9 bases lay in between. Germline values: CDR1 LNHDA, CDR2 SQIVND (reference sequence). The CDR3 sequence is 14 residues long. The CDR3 reads CASSRTNSNQPQHF. For the CDR3, the DNA is TGTGCCAGTAGCAGGACTAATAGCAATCAGCCCCAGCATTTT.

This clone appeared once. The chain couples TRBV6-6 to TRBJ2-7; 8 bases fit TRBD1. The V and J ends lost 6 bases and 4 bases, in that order; junction bases with no gene match: 11. Germline values: CDR1 MNHNY, CDR2 SVGAGI (reference sequence). This CDR3 comprises 15 residues. CDR3 in amino acids: CASRTQGAQRYEQYF. In DNA, the CDR3 is TGTGCCAGCAGGACCCAGGGGGCGCAACGGTACGAGCAGTACTTC.

The table lists this clone with a few counts. V and J are TRBV7-3 and TRBJ1-6; a weak D match, TRBD1 (6 bases). The CDR3 has 17 amino acids. V lost 2 bases to trimming and J lost 10 bases, with 21 bases between them. The V gene's germline CDR1 is SGHTA and CDR2 FQGTGA. The DNA of the CDR3 is TGTGCCAGCAGCTTATTACCCCGGGGGGCCCGGGGGTCACCCCTCCACTTT. Translation: CASSLLPRGARGSPLHF.

The CDR3 loop is CAWSASGSKETQYF. CDR3 sequence (DNA): TGTGCCTGGAGTGCTAGCGGGAGTAAAGAGACCCAGTACTTC. J is TRBJ2-5 and V is TRBV30; 10 nucleotides agree with TRBD2. The CDR3 runs 14 residues. Per germline, CDR1 GTSNPN and CDR2 SVGIG (reference sequence). V dropped 1 base and J dropped 3; count of bases not matched to a gene: 2.

This clone was detected only a few times. The chain couples TRBV9 to TRBJ2-1; TRBD2 might be the D (5 bases). This CDR3 region has 14 residues. Germline V gene data show CDR1 as SGDLS and CDR2 as YYNGEE. Trimming removed 5 bases from V and 6 bases from J, with 15 bases in between. CDR3 region: CASSPGMGSNEQFF. CDR3 nucleotides: TGTGCCAGCAGTCCAGGCATGGGGAGCAATGAGCAGTTCTTC.

This sequence joins TRBV11-2 and TRBJ2-7; TRBD1 aligns across 7 bases. Trimming at V came to 0 bases and at J to 12 bases, leaving 11 bases not matched to a gene. The length of the CDR3 is 14 residues. The germline V gene has CDR1 SGHAT and CDR2 FQNNGV. CDR3 sequence: CASSLEGTALRRYF. The CDR3 coding sequence is TGTGCCAGCAGCTTAGAAGGGACAGCCCTCCGAAGGTACTTC.

The V and J genes are TRBV4-1 and TRBJ2-1, with 8 bases aligning to TRBD1. CDR1 and CDR2 from the germline V gene are MGHRA and YSYEKL. V shed 2 bases, J shed 3 bases, and the junction held 6 bases outside the gene matches. This CDR3 has 16 residues. The CDR3 DNA sequence: TGCGCCAGCAGCCAACCGACCGGGACAGGCTACAATGAGCAGTTCTTC. As protein: CASSQPTGTGYNEQFF.

This chain uses TRBV27 with TRBJ1-2, with unresolved D. CDR1 MNHEY and CDR2 SMNVEV come from the germline V gene (reference sequence). V was pared by 8 bases and J by 7 bases, with 11 bases between. This CDR3 has 11 amino acids. CDR3 protein: CASRREGGYTF. The CDR3 region has the DNA TGTGCCAGCCGGAGAGAAGGTGGCTACACCTTC.

The V gene is TRBV7-9, the J gene TRBJ1-3; D may be TRBD1 (6 bases). The CDR3 loop spans 16 amino acids. Trimming took off 5 bases at V and 0 bases at J, with 14 bases between the two ends. Germline V gene sequence: CDR1 SEHNR, CDR2 FQNEAQ (reference sequence). DNA of the CDR3: TGTGCCAGCAGCCCTAGACAGGCGAGCTCTGGAAACACCATATATTTT. The encoded protein is CASSPRQASSGNTIYF. Looking up the rest from reference TRBV7-9 and TRBJ1-3 gives the full variable domain: DTGVSQNPRHKITKRGQNVTFRCDPISEHNRLYWYRQTLGQGPEFLTYFQNEAQLEKSRLLSDRFSAERPKGSFSTLEIQRTEQGDSAMYLCASSPRQASSGNTIYFGEGSWLTVV.

V and J are TRBV9 and TRBJ2-5; 16 nucleotides align to TRBD2. CDR1 and CDR2 from the germline V gene are SGDLS and YYNGEE. The CDR3 totals 20 residues. V was clipped by 0 bases and J by 5 bases; unmatched bases: 13. CDR3 in amino acids: CASSVESRGLAGGPFETQYF. The CDR3 region has the DNA TGTGCCAGCAGCGTAGAGAGTAGGGGACTAGCGGGAGGGCCTTTCGAGACCCAGTACTTC. Full variable domain (rest looked up from reference TRBV9 and TRBJ2-5): DSGVTQTPKHLITATGQRVTLRCSPRSGDLSVYWYQQSLDQGLQFLIQYYNGEERAKGNILERFSAQQFPDLHSELNLSSLELGDSALYFCASSVESRGLAGGPFETQYFGPGTRLLVL.

This clone was counted once. The rearrangement links TRBV28 to TRBJ1-2; 8 nucleotides line up with TRBD1. The CDR3 loop spans 13 amino acids. With 5 bases clipped from V and 8 bases from J, the junction kept 7 bases outside the gene matches. In germline, CDR1 is MDHEN, CDR2 SYDVKM. CDR3 sequence: CASSPGQVRGYTF. The CDR3 region has the DNA TGTGCCAGCAGTCCGGGACAGGTGCGGGGCTACACCTTC.